This passage covers 9 T cell receptor beta chains from one sample sequenced in a study of control samples from healthy donors and cancer patients. Sequencing was performed with immunoSEQ multiplex PCR; in TCRdb, only in-frame clones are kept and a portion is missing. The profile shows 150,000 to 180,000 clones, approximately 94% of them singletons. Source material: blood. These TCRs come from a man aged 35-49 years in good health.

The chain employs TRBV28 and TRBJ1-4; TRBD1 agrees at 7 bases. V was clipped by 5 bases and J by 11 bases; unmatched bases: 11. This CDR3 comprises 14 residues. Germline-derived CDR1 and CDR2 are MDHEN and SYDVKM. The CDR3 DNA reads TGTGCCAGCAGTCTATCTGGGCAGGGGGAGAAACTGTTTTTT. Translated: CASSLSGQGEKLFF.

This clone appeared a single time. The chain combines TRBV20-1 with TRBJ1-2; D unclear. CDR3 length equals 12 residues. V was clipped by 3 bases and J by 4 bases, with 9 bases between them. The germline V gene has CDR1 DFQATT and CDR2 SNEGSKA (reference sequence). The DNA of the CDR3 is TGCAGTGCTAGTAACACACGCTATGGCTACACCTTC. This codes for CSASNTRYGYTF.

J is TRBJ1-1 and V is TRBV6-2 or TRBV6-3, with no clear D. Per germline, CDR1 MNHEY and CDR2 SVGEGT. CDR3 length equals 16 residues. The V end was cut by 0 bases, the J end by 6 bases, with 17 bases between. The CDR3 loop is CASSYSILYQMPEAFF. In nucleotides, the CDR3 is TGTGCCAGCAGTTACTCGATTCTATACCAGATGCCTGAAGCTTTCTTT.

As for this clone: Other DNA sequences from this sample encode an identical CDR3 as well. J is TRBJ2-3 and V is TRBV3-1 (or the pseudogene TRBV3-2); TRBD2 might be the D (7 bases). The CDR3 loop spans 15 amino acids. CDR1 is LGHDT, CDR2 YNNKEL, per germline (reference sequence). V dropped 3 bases and J dropped 3 bases, with 13 bases sitting between them. CDR3 sequence: CASSQGGGGTDTQYF. Here the CDR3 DNA reads TGTGCCAGCAGCCAGGGGGGCGGGGGAACAGATACGCAGTATTTT.

The chain combines TRBV19 with TRBJ2-1, with D perhaps TRBD2 (7 bases). The CDR3 consists of 14 residues. Germline V gives CDR1 LNHDA, CDR2 SQIVND (reference sequence). With 0 bases removed from V and 6 bases from J, the gap between germline ends came to 9 bases. The CDR3 nucleotides are TGTGCCAGTAGTATAGAGGCGGGGGCCAATGAGCAGTTCTTC. This sequence encodes CASSIEAGANEQFF.

The rearrangement links TRBV28 to TRBJ1-5; 7 bases map to TRBD1. After removal of 5 bases from V and 6 bases from J, the junction contained 7 bases not matched to a gene. Germline values: CDR1 MDHEN, CDR2 SYDVKM. The CDR3 loop spans 14 amino acids. CDR3 region: CASSRQGEFQPQHF. CDR3 sequence (DNA): TGTGCCAGCAGTAGGCAGGGGGAGTTTCAGCCCCAGCATTTT.

V gene TRBV28 combines with J gene TRBJ2-3; TRBD2 matches 9 bases. The trim removed 2 bases at V and 11 bases at J, leaving 8 bases unmatched. The CDR3 sequence is 14 residues long. Germline CDR1 is MDHEN and CDR2 is SYDVKM. CDR3 residues: CASSLEVAGDEQYF. CDR3 nucleotides: TGTGCCAGCAGTTTAGAGGTAGCGGGGGACGAGCAGTATTTT.

This sequence joins TRBV6-5 and TRBJ2-5; possibly TRBD1 for D (6 bases). This CDR3 contains 14 residues. Trimming cost V 0 bases and J 2 bases, with 7 bases left between them. CDR1 MNHEY and CDR2 SVGAGI come from the germline V gene. The chain's CDR3 is CASSYSGAQETQYF. The CDR3 bases are TGTGCCAGCAGTTACTCGGGGGCGCAAGAGACCCAGTACTTC.

The chain combines TRBV2 with TRBJ1-6; D is possibly TRBD1 (6 bases). V lost 1 base, J lost 4 bases, and 8 bases lay in between. In germline, CDR1 is SNHLY, CDR2 FYNNEI. The CDR3 totals 15 residues. In DNA, the CDR3 is TGTGCCAGCAGTGAAGACACAGGGTATAATTCACCCCTCCACTTT. Its translation is CASSEDTGYNSPLHF.